Listed below are T cell receptor beta chains from one sample, sequenced in a study of blood T cell repertoires in COVID-19. Repertoires were generated with immunoSEQ multiplex PCR, while TCRdb's copy carries only in-frame clones and drops some. The sample lists more than 150,000 clones, roughly 80% occurring once. The specimen sequenced was peripheral blood. The receptors come from a man in his fifties or sixties with acute or convalescent COVID-19. Both conserved end residues are part of each CDR3. A D gene is named only where the DNA matches it firmly. The listing skips clone size in some rows; elsewhere it reads once, few, many or a size class.

>-|TRBV19|TRBJ2-1|-
CASSIYGGDRQFF
TGTGCCAGTAGTATCTACGGAGGGGATAGGCAGTTCTTC
>-|TRBV21-1|TRBJ1-5|-
CASSKAEDRGPTSNQPQHF
TGTGCCAGCAGCAAAGCTGAGGACAGGGGACCTACGAGCAATCAGCCCCAGCATTTT
>-|TRBV18|TRBJ2-5|-
CASSLRTQETQYF
TGTGCCAGCTCACTCCGAACTCAAGAGACCCAGTACTTC
>-|TRBV5-1|TRBJ1-3|-
CASSLAGALSSGNTIYF
TGCGCCAGCAGCTTGGCAGGGGCCTTAAGCTCTGGAAACACCATATATTTT
>-|TRBV19|TRBJ2-1|TRBD2
CASTSGGAYNEQFF
TGTGCCAGTACCTCGGGGGGGGCATACAATGAGCAGTTCTTC
>few|TRBV9|TRBJ2-2|-
CASSVGGLNTGELFF
TGTGCCAGCAGCGTAGGGGGGCTGAACACCGGGGAGCTGTTTTTT
>-|TRBV12-5|TRBJ2-3|-
CASGLYGGGSPDTQYF
TGTGCTAGTGGTTTGTACGGCGGGGGCAGCCCAGATACGCAGTATTTT
>-|TRBV30|TRBJ2-2|TRBD1
CAWRGQGGWAGELFF
TGTGCCTGGAGGGGACAGGGAGGTTGGGCCGGGGAGCTGTTTTTT
>-|TRBV4-3|TRBJ1-1|TRBD1
CASSQGPSGQGRPAFF
TGCGCCAGCAGCCAAGGTCCGAGCGGACAGGGGAGGCCGGCTTTCTTT
>once|TRBV5-4|TRBJ2-2|TRBD1
CASSPDRGNTGELFF
TGTGCCAGCAGCCCGGACAGGGGGAACACCGGGGAGCTGTTTTTT
>-|TRBV15|TRBJ2-1|TRBD1
CATSGGQLTFNEQFF
TGTGCCACCAGCGGGGGACAGCTGACATTCAATGAGCAGTTCTTC
>-|TRBV6-2/TRBV6-3|TRBJ2-7|TRBD1
CASSYGLQGAQGF
TGTGCCAGCAGTTACGGTCTGCAGGGGGCACAGGGCTTC
>-|TRBV18|TRBJ2-5|-
CASSLLGQQETQYF
TGTGCCAGCTCACTCCTCGGACAGCAAGAGACCCAGTACTTC
>-|TRBV18|TRBJ2-3|-
CASSRRTDTQYF
TGTGCCAGCTCCCGCAGGACAGATACGCAGTATTTT
>-|TRBV27|TRBJ2-7|TRBD2
CASSPWGGYEQYF
TGTGCCAGCAGTCCCTGGGGGGGCTACGAGCAGTACTTC
>-|TRBV6-6|TRBJ2-3|-
CASSTTDTQYF
TGTGCCAGCAGTACTACAGATACGCAGTATTTT
>-|TRBV19|TRBJ1-2|-
CASSSPGHKAGYTF
TGTGCCAGTAGTTCCCCGGGACACAAAGCGGGCTACACCTTC
>-|TRBV18|TRBJ1-6|TRBD1
CASSDRAGSPLHF
TGTGCCAGCTCAGACAGGGCGGGGTCACCCCTCCACTTT
>-|TRBV13|TRBJ2-7|TRBD2
CASSPSRGGIPQYF
TGTGCCAGCAGCCCTTCGCGGGGGGGAATCCCGCAGTACTTC
>-|TRBV19|TRBJ2-7|-
CASSIDTGYEQYF
TGTGCCAGTAGTATAGATACCGGGTACGAGCAGTACTTC
>once|TRBV24-1|TRBJ2-5|TRBD1
CATSDTGQGRLETQYF
TGTGCCACCAGTGATACGGGACAGGGGAGGTTGGAGACCCAGTACTTC
>few|TRBV10-3|TRBJ1-1|-
CAISPTGNTEAFF
TGTGCCATCAGCCCAACAGGGAACACTGAAGCTTTCTTT
>few|TRBV7-9|TRBJ1-2|TRBD1
CASSIRQGDGYTF
TGTGCCAGCAGCATCAGACAGGGTGATGGCTACACCTTC